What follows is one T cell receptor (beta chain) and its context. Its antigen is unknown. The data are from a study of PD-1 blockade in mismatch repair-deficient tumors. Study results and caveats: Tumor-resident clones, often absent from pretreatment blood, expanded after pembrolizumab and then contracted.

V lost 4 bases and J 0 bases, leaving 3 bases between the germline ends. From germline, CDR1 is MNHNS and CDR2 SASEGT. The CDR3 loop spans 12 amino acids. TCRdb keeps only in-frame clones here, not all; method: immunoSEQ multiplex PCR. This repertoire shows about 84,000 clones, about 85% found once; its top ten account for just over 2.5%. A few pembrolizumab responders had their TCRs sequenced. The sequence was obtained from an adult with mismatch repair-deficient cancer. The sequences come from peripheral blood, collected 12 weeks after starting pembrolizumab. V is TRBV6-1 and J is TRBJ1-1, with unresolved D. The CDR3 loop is CASSALNTEAFF. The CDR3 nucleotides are TGTGCCAGCAGTGCCTTGAACACTGAAGCTTTCTTT.